This TCR beta chain comes out of a study of shared clonotypes between healthy human individuals (dated by TCRdb to 2020 to 2021). With respect to the entire study: A couple of women and a few men aged 18 to 49 years were included in the cohort. Blood TCR repertoires of about five healthy adults were deeply sequenced to estimate repertoire size and the extent of clonotype sharing between individuals. Libraries were prepared and TCR repertoires were sequenced by different laboratories using diverse techniques, in order to increase sequencing depth and limit assay-specific biases. For each donor, CD4 naive and CD4 memory were each given three plates, CD8 naive was given two plates, and CD8 memory was given one plate. Per donor, leukapheresis produced somewhere between about 0.8 and 9 billion PBMCs.

The donors were healthy, HIV-negative adults with no recently reported acute infections or vaccinations. Every donor was a Caucasian adult residing in Nashville, Tennessee, USA. CD4+ T cells were enriched by magnetic negative selection, after which naive cells were positively selected on CD45RA and the negative fraction was taken as the memory subset. Blood was obtained by leukapheresis, after which PBMCs were separated by Ficoll-Histopaque density gradient centrifugation and cryopreserved in liquid nitrogen vapor phase. Analytical flow cytometry was used to check the purity and quantity of each magnetically sorted T cell population. From each sorted fraction, genomic DNA was isolated and quantified by UV absorbance on a Nanodrop 2000c. The CDR3 spans 13 residues, from the cysteine through the phenylalanine. Only the CDR3 portion is preserved as DNA: 39 bases, with reading frame beginning at the first base. From a lookup of the germline V gene, CDR1 and CDR2 are SGDLS and YYNGEE. V gives up 2 bases and J gives up 2 bases, and the segment between their germline ends measures 8 bases.

As regards this clone: What antigen it recognizes has not been identified. No base-level quality is on record; no much larger clone is a single base apart. The identical CDR3 is also encoded by other nucleotide sequences in the sample.

Using the deep immunoSEQ assay, TCR CDR3 regions were amplified from genomic DNA by multiplex PCR. Extracted genomic DNA from each cell subset was distributed evenly across all wells of several immunoSEQ 96-well plates, and each plate was treated as a replicate. For sorted subsets, each replicate PCR was loaded with about 0.2 ug genomic DNA, equivalent to 32,000 or so T cell genomes. Purified libraries were measured with a Qubit 3.0 fluorometer, size-checked on a Bioanalyzer 2100, and measured again with the KAPA Library Quantification kit. Every immunoSEQ 96-well plate was sequenced on a separate single-read 150-cycle Illumina NextSeq 550 flow cell. The original pipeline was this. Because only junctional sequences without quality scores were contained in the immunoSEQ output, filtering matching that applied to full-length reads could not be performed. To assign V/J genes and CDR3, sequences were annotated against IMGT germline references using PyIR, a Python wrapper for IgBLAST v1.9. Reads were filtered out if the reads had weak V/J assignments (E-value above 1e-6), no CDR3, stop codons, out-of-frame junctions, or ambiguous translated residues. A V3J clonotype was defined by an identical inferred V gene, J gene, and CDR3 amino acid sequence. Percentage overlap between repertoires was computed as shared unique clonotypes divided by the size of the smaller repertoire. Richness of each repertoire was evaluated using RTK rarefaction, the Chao1 estimator, and Recon v2.1 estimates of unobserved clonotypes. OLGA was used to compute generation probabilities for all TCRbeta clonotypes that the gDNA method yielded from four donors. TCRdb holds this immuneACCESS table with in-frame rearrangements only. Some clones are missing; in checked studies, unresolved V genes explain under half, and the rest has no known cause. The V and J calls and the clone size are those of that table, but D and trimming were determined from the DNA. This sample has over a million clones in its table, and around 98.5% of those were observed once. The ten largest clones represent around 0.33% of the sample.

Beyond this particular receptor, the publication reports: Because the study included a small number of donors, the genetic and exposure-history diversity represented was limited. Pairwise subsampling led to the expectation that sequencing depth would affect the degree of clonotype sharing among donors. Incomplete sequencing was indicated by rarefaction of sorted-subset datasets, despite the large sequencing depth. Sampling was restricted to blood, and TCR repertoires in tissue are likely to differ from TCR repertoires in blood. Larger estimated clonotype richness was generally found for naive subsets than for memory subsets. Sharing across a few donors was observed for 5% to 6.5% of naive CD4, 3% to 4% of naive CD8, 2% to 2.5% of memory CD4, and roughly 0.4% of memory CD8 clonotypes. Compared with non-shared clonotypes, clonotypes shared by all four sorted-subset donors had higher generation probabilities.

The sequenced sample was naive CD4+ T cells sorted from blood. The cell subset or site label, as the study defines it: CD45RA+ positively selected. The sequence was obtained from a man aged 25-45 years in good health. The chain was built from TRBV9 and TRBJ2-7; confidence is insufficient to name the D gene. The DNA sequence is as follows: TGTGCCAGCAGCGTGGGCGGAACCTACGAGCAGTACTTC. Its translation is CASSVGGTYEQYF.